The 3 T cell receptor beta chains given below trace back to one sample, sequenced in a study of T cell responses to AZD1222 COVID-19 vaccine. TCRdb's table, derived via immunoSEQ multiplex PCR, lists solely in-frame clones and lacks some. The sample carries some 180,000 clones, 87% recorded once. The input for sequencing was peripheral blood, taken 28 days after the second AZD1222 dose. The source of these receptors is an adult who received the AZD1222 COVID-19 vaccine.

This clone was counted between two and nine times. The rearrangement joins TRBV12-3 or TRBV12-4 to TRBJ2-7; 7 bases line up with TRBD1. The CDR3 runs 13 residues. Trimming cost V 6 bases and J 4 bases; bases outside gene matches: 6. CDR3 coding DNA: TGTGCCAGCAGCAACAGGGGATCTTACGAGCAGTACTTC. It yields the protein CASSNRGSYEQYF.

CDR3 protein: CASGVSGTANEKLFF. The CDR3 DNA sequence: TGTGCCAGCGGGGTGTCCGGGACAGCTAATGAAAAACTGTTTTTT. The chain uses TRBV7-9 and TRBJ1-4; TRBD1 matches at 7 bases. Germline loops: CDR1 SEHNR, CDR2 FQNEAQ (reference sequence). The CDR3 loop spans 15 amino acids. V gave up 8 bases and J gave up 3 bases; unmatched junction bases: 9.

The V and J genes are TRBV15 and TRBJ1-5; TRBD1 matches at 7 bases. Looked up from germline, CDR1 is LNHNV and CDR2 is YYDKDF (reference sequence). V lost 1 base to trimming and J lost 0 bases; unmatched junction nucleotides: 12. This CDR3 is 19 amino acids long. This chain's CDR3 is CATSRGGTVGAYSNQPQHF. CDR3 nucleotides: TGTGCCACCAGCAGAGGAGGGACAGTCGGGGCCTATAGCAATCAGCCCCAGCATTTT.